The clone carrying this T cell receptor (beta chain) was seen at least ten times. This sample is drawn from a study of early T cells in non-severe SARS-CoV-2 infection. Unique molecular identifiers were affixed to single, distinct cDNA molecules. MiXCR, applied by TCRdb to the 5' RACE reads, yields one record per CDR3 protein. The table has roughly 41,000 distinct CDR3 sequences, 5.4% seen once. Germline V gene lookup returns CDR1 ENHRY and CDR2 SYGVKD. V dropped 0 bases and J dropped 5 bases, with 5 bases sitting between them. The CDR3 covers 12 residues. This rearrangement joins TRBV10-3 to TRBJ2-7; no clear D. The material sequenced was whole blood, taken at baseline. This sequence originates from an adult who was a healthcare worker with PCR-confirmed SARS-CoV-2 infection or an uninfected control (not recorded which). CDR3 sequence: CAISESEDEQYF. The CDR3 DNA sequence: TGTGCCATCAGTGAGTCCGAGGACGAGCAGTACTTC.